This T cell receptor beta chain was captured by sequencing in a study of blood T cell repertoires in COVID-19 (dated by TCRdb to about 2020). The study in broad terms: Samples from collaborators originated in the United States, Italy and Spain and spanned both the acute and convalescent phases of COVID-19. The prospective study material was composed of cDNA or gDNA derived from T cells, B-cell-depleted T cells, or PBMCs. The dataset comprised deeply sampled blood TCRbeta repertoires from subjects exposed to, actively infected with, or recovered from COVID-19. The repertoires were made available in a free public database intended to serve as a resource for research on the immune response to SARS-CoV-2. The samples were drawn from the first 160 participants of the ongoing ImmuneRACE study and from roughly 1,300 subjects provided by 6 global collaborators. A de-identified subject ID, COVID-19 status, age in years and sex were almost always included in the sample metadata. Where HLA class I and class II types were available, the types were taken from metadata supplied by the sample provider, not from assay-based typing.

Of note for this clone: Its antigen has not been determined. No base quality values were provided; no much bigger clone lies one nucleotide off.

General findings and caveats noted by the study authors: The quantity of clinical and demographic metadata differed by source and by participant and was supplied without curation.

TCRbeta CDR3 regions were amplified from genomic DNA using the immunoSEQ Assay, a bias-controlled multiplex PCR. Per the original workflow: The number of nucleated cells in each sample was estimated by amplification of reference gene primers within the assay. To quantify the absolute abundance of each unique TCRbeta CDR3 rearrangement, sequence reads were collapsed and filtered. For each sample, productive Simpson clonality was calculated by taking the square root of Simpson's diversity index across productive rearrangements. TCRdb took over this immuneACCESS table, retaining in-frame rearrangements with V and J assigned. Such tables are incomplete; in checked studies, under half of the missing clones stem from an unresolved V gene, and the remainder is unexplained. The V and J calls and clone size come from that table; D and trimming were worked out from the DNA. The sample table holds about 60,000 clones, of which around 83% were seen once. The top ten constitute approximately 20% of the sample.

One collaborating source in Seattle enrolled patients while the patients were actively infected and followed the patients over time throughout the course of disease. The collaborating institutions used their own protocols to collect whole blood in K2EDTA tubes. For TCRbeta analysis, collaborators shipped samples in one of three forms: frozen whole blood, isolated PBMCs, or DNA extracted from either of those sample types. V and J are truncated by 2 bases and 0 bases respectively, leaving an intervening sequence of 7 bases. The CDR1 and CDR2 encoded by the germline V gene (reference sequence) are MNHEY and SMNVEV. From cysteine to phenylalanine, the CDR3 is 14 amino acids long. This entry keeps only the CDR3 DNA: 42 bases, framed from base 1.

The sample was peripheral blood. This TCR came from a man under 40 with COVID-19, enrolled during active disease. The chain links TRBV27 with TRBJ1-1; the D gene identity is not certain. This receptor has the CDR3 CASSLSALNTEAFF. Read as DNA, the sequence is TGTGCCAGCAGTTTAAGTGCGTTGAACACTGAAGCTTTCTTT.